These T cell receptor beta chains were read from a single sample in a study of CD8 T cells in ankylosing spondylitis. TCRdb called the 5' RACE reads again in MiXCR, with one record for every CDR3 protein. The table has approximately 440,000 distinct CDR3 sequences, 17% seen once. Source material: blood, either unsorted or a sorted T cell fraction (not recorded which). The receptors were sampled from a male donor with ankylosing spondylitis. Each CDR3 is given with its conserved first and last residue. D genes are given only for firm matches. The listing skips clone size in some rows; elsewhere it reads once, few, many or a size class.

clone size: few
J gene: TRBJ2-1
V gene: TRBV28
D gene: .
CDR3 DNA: TGTGCCAGCAGTTTAAGTTTGGGCAGAAAAATCTTC
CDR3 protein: CASSLSLGRKIF

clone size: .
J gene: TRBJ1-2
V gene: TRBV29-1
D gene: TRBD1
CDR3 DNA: TGCAGCGTTGACGGGGACAGGGGTAACTATGGCTACACCTTC
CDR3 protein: CSVDGDRGNYGYTF

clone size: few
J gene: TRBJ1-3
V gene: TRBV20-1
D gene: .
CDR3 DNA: TGCAGTGCTAGAGATGGGCTTATCTCTGGAAACACCATATATTTT
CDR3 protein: CSARDGLISGNTIYF

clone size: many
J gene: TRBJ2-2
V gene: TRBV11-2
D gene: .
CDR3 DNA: TGTGCCAGCAGCTTAAGCCGGGCGGACACCGGGGAGCTGTTTTTT
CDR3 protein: CASSLSRADTGELFF

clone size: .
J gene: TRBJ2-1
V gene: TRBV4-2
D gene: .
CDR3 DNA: TGTGCCAGCAGCCACAACTCAGGGGCCTCCAATGAGCAGTTCTTC
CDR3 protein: CASSHNSGASNEQFF

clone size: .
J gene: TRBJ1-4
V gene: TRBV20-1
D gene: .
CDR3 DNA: TGCAGTGCTGCGGCAGGGAAAGGCGAAAAACTGTTTTTT
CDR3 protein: CSAAAGKGEKLFF

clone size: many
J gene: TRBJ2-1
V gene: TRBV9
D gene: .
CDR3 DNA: TGTGCCAGCAGCGTAGGTGTGGGAAGTTCCTACAATGAGCAGTTCTTC
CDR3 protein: CASSVGVGSSYNEQFF

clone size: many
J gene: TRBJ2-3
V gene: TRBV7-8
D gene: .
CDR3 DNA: TGTGCCAGCAGCTTAGCAGGCCTAGCCGACACAGATACGCAGTATTTT
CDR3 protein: CASSLAGLADTDTQYF

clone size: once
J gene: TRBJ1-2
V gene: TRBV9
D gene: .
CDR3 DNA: .
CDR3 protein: CASSVGPGVREGYTF

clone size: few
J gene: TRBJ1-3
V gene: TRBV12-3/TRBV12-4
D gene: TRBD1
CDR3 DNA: TGTGCCAGCAGCCGGGACAGGGAACCTGGAAACACCATATATTTT
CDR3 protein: CASSRDREPGNTIYF

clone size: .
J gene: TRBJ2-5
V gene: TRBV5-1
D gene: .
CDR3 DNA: TGCGCCAGCAGCTTGACGGCAGGGGAAGAGACCCAGTACTTC
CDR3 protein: CASSLTAGEETQYF

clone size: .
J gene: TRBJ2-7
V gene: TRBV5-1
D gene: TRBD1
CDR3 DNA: TGCGCCAGCACAAAAGGGGACAGTGGCTACGAGCAGTACTTC
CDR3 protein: CASTKGDSGYEQYF

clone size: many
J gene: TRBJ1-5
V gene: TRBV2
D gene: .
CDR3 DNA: TGTGCCAGCAGTTTACAGGGCCGCAATCAGCCCCAGCATTTT
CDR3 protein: CASSLQGRNQPQHF

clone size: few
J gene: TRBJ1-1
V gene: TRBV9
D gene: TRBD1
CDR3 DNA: TGTGCCAGCAGCGTAGGGACCGACAGGGGCCATGAAGCTTTCTTT
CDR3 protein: CASSVGTDRGHEAFF

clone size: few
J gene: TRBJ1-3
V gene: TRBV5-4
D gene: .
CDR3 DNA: TGTGCCAGCAGCGCCCGGGCCCCAGGAAACACCATATATTTT
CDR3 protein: CASSARAPGNTIYF

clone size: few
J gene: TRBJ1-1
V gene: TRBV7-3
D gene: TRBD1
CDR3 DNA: TGTGCCAGCAGCTTGGGACAGGGTAGTACTGAAGCTTTCTTT
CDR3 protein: CASSLGQGSTEAFF

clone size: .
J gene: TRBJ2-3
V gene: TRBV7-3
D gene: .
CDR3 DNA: TGTGCCAGCAGCTTACTGGCGGTCACCGCAGATACGCAGTATTTT
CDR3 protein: CASSLLAVTADTQYF

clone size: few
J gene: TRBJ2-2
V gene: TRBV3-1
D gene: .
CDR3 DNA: TGTGCCAGCAGCCTATACGGCGGGGAGCTGTTTTTT
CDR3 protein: CASSLYGGELFF

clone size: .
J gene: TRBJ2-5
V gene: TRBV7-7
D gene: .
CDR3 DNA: TGTGCCAGCAGCTTAGGTAGTTTTGAGACCCAGTACTTC
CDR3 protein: CASSLGSFETQYF

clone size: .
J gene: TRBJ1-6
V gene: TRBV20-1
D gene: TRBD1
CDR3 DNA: TGCAGTGCTAGACTAACAGGGGGGGGACCAAATTCACCCCTCCACTTT
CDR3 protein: CSARLTGGGPNSPLHF

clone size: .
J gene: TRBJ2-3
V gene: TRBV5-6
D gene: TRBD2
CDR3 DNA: TGTGCCAGCAGCTTGTGGTTTAGCGGGAGGCCAGATACGCAGTATTTT
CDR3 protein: CASSLWFSGRPDTQYF

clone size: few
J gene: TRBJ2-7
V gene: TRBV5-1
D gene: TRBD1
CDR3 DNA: TGCGCCAGCAGCGGGACGGACAGGGGCTCCTACGAGCAGTACTTC
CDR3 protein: CASSGTDRGSYEQYF

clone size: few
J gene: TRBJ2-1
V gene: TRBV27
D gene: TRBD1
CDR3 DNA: TGTGCCAGCAGTTTTGTCGGGACAGGGGGTTTTTTCAATGAGCAGTTCTTC
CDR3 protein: CASSFVGTGGFFNEQFF

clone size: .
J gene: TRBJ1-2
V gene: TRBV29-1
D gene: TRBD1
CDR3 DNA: TGCAGCGGTATGGAGCAGGGGGAGAACTATGGCTACACCTTC
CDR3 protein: CSGMEQGENYGYTF

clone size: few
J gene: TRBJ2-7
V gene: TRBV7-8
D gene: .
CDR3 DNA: TGTGCCAGCAGCTTAAGGTCCGGGGTTTACGAGCAGTACTTC
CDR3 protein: CASSLRSGVYEQYF

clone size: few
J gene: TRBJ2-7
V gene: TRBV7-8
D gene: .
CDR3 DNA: TGTGCCAGCAGCTTATCTAGACTTTCCTACGAGCAGTACTTC
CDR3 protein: CASSLSRLSYEQYF

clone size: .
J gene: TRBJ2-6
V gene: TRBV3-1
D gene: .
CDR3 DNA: TGTGCCAGCAGCCCTGCGAGGGCAGGACTCTCTGGGGCCAACGTCCTGACTTTC
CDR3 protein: CASSPARAGLSGANVLTF

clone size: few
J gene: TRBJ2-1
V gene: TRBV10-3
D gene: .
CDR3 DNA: TGTGCCATCAGCCGGACAGCCAGCTCCTACAATGAGCAGTTCTTC
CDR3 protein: CAISRTASSYNEQFF

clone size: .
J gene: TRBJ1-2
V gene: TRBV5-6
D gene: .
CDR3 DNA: TGTGCCAGCAGCTCTGGGACAATTGGCTACACCTTC
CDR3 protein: CASSSGTIGYTF

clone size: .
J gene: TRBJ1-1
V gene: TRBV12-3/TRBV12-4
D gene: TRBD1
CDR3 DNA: TGTGCCAGCAGGAAGGACAGGGCGGCTTTCTTT
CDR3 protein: CASRKDRAAFF

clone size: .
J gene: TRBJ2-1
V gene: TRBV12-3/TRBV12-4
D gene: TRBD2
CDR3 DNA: TGTGCCAGCAGTTTGTTTCTAGCGGGGGAATACTACAATGAGCAGTTCTTC
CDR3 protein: CASSLFLAGEYYNEQFF

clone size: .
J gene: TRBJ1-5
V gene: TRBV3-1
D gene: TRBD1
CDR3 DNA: TGTGCCAGCAGCCAAGGCAGAAGGGGGCGGAATCAGCCCCAGCATTTT
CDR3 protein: CASSQGRRGRNQPQHF

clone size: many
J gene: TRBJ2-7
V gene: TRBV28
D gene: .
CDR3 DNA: TGTGCCAGCAGTTTAAGAAGGTACGAGCAGTACTTC
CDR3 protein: CASSLRRYEQYF

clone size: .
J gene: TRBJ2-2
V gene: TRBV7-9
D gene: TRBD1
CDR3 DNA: TGTGCCAGCAGCTCCCGGGACAGGACTTACACCGGGGAGCTGTTTTTT
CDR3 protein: CASSSRDRTYTGELFF

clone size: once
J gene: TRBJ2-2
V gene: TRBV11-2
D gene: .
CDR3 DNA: TGTGCCAGCAGCTTACAGCTCAAGTACACCGGGGAGCTGTTTTTT
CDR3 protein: CASSLQLKYTGELFF